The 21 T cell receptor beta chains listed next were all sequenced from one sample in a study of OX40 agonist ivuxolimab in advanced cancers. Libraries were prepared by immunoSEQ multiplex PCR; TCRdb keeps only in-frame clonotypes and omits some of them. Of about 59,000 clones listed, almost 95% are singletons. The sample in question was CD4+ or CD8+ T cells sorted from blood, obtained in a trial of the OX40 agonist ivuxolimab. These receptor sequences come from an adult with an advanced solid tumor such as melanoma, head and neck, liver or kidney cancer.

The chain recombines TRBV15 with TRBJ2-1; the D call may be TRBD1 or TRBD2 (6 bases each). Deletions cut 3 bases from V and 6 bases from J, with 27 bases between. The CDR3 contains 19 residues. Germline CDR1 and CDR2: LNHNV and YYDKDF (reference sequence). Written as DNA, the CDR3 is TGTGCCACCAGCAGGAGTAGGGGGACTCCGGCACATCAAGTCAATGAGCAGTTCTTC. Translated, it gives CATSRSRGTPAHQVNEQFF.

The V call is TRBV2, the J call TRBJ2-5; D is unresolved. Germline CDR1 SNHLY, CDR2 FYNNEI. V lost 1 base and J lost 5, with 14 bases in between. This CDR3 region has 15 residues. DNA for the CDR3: TGTGCCAGCAGTGAAGAGGAGTGGAGCTGGGAGACCCAGTACTTC. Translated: CASSEEEWSWETQYF.

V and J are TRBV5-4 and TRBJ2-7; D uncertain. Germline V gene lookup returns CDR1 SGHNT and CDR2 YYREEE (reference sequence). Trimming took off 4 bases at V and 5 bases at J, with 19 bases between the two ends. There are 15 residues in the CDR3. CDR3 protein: CASSPPERKGNEQYF. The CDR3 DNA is TGTGCCAGCAGCCCGCCTGAACGCAAAGGAAACGAGCAGTACTTC.

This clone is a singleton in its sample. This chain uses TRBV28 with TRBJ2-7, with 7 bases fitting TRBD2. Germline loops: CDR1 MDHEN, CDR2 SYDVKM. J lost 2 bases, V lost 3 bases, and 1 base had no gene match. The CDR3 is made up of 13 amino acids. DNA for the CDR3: TGTGCCAGCAGTTTTGGGACTACCTACGAGCAGTACTTC. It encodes CASSFGTTYEQYF.

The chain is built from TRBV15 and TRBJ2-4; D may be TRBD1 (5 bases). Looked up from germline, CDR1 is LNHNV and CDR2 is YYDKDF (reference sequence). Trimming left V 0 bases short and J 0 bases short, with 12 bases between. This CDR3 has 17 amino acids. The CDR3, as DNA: TGTGCCACCAGCAGAGATTCGCAGGGATTAGCCAAAAACATTCAGTACTTC. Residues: CATSRDSQGLAKNIQYF.

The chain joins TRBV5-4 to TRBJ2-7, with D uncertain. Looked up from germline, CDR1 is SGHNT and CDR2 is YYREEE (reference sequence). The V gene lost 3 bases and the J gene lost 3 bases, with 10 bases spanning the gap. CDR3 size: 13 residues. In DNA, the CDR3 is TGTGCCAGCAGCTCAGCAGACAACTACGAGCAGTACTTC. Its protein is CASSSADNYEQYF.

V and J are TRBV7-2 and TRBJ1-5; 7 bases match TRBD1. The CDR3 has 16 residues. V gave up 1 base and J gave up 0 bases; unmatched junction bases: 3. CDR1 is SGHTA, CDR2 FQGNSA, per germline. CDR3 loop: CASSLEGTVSNQPQHF. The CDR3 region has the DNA TGTGCCAGCAGCTTAGAGGGGACAGTTAGCAATCAGCCCCAGCATTTT.

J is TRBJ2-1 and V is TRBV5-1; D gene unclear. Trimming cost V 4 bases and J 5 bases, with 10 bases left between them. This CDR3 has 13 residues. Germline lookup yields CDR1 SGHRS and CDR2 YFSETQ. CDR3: CASSPAGNNEQFF. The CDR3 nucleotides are TGCGCCAGCAGCCCGGCAGGTAACAATGAGCAGTTCTTC.

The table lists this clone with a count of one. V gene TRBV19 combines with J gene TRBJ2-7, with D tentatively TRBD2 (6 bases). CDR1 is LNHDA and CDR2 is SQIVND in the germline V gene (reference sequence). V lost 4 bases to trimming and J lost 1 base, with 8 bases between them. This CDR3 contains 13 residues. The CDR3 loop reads CASSSGISYEQYF. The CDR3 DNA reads TGTGCCAGTAGTAGCGGGATTTCCTACGAGCAGTACTTC.

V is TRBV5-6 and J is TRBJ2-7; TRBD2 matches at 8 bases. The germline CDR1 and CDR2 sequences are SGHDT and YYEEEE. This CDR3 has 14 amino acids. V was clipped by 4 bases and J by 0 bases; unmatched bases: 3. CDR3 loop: CASSLSGTSYEQYF. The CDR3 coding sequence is TGTGCCAGCAGCCTTAGCGGGACCTCCTACGAGCAGTACTTC.

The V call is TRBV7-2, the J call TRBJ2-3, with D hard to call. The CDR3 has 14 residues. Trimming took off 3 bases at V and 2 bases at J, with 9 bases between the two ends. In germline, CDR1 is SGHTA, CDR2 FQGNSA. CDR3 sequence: CASSFLGYTDTQYF. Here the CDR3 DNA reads TGTGCCAGCAGCTTCTTGGGCTACACAGATACGCAGTATTTT.

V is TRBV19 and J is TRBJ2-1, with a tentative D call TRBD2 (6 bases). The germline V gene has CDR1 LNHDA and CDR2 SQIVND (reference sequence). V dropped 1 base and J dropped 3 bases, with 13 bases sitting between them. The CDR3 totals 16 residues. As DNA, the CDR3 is TGTGCCAGTAGTATAGGGAGACGGACTAACTACAATGAGCAGTTCTTC. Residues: CASSIGRRTNYNEQFF.

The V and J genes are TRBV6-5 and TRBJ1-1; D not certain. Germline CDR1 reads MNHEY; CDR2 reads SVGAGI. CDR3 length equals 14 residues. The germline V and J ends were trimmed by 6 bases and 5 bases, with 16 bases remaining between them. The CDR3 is CASRLEILGTEAFF. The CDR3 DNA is TGTGCCAGCAGACTCGAAATACTGGGGACTGAAGCTTTCTTT.

The DNA for the CDR3 is TGTGCCAGCAGCTTAAGCGGGCCTTCCTACGAGCAGTACTTC. This sequence encodes CASSLSGPSYEQYF. The chain recombines TRBV11-2 with TRBJ2-7, with D perhaps matching TRBD2 (6 bases). The germline V and J ends were trimmed by 2 bases and 1 base, with 9 bases remaining between them. The CDR3 spans 14 residues. Germline V lookup: CDR1 SGHAT, CDR2 FQNNGV.

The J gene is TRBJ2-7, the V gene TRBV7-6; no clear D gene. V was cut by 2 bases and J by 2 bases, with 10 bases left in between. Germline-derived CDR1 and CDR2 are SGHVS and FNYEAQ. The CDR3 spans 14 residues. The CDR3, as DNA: TGTGCCAGCAGCTTAACGGAACCGACCTACGAGCAGTACTTC. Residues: CASSLTEPTYEQYF.

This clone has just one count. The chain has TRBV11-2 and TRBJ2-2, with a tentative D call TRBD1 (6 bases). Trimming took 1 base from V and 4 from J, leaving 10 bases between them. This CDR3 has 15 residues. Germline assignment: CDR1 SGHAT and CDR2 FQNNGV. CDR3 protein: CASSLGTRGTGELFF. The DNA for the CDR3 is TGTGCCAGCAGCTTAGGCACCAGGGGCACCGGGGAGCTGTTTTTT.

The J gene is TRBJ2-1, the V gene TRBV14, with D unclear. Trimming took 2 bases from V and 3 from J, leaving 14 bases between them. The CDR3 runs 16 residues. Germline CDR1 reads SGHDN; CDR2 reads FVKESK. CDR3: CASSQLLSNLYNEQFF. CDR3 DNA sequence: TGTGCCAGCAGCCAACTTCTGAGTAACCTCTACAATGAGCAGTTCTTC.

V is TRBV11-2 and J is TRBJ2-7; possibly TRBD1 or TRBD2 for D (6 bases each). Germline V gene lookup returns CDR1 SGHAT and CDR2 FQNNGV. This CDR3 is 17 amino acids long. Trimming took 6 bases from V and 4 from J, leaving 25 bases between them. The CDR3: CASSQPPHREVGYEQYF. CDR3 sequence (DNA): TGTGCCAGCAGTCAACCCCCCCACAGGGAGGTCGGATACGAGCAGTACTTC.

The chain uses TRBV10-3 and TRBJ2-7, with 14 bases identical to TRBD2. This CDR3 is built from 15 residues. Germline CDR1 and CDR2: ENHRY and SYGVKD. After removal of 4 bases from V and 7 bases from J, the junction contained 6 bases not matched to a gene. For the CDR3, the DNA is TGTGCCATCAGTGGGGGGACTAGCGGGAGTGAAGAGCAGTACTTC. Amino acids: CAISGGTSGSEEQYF.

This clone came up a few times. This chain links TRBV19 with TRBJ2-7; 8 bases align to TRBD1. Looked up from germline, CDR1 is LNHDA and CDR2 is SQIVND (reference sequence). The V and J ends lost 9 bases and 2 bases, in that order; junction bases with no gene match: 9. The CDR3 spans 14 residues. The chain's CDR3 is CASSWGQETYEQYF. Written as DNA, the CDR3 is TGTGCCAGCTCCTGGGGACAGGAAACCTACGAGCAGTACTTC.

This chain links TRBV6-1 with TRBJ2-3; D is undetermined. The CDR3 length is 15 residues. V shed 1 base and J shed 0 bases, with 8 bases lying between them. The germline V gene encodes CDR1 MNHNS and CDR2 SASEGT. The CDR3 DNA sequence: TGTGCCAGCAGTGAAGTATGGCGGAGCACAGATACGCAGTATTTT. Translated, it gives CASSEVWRSTDTQYF.